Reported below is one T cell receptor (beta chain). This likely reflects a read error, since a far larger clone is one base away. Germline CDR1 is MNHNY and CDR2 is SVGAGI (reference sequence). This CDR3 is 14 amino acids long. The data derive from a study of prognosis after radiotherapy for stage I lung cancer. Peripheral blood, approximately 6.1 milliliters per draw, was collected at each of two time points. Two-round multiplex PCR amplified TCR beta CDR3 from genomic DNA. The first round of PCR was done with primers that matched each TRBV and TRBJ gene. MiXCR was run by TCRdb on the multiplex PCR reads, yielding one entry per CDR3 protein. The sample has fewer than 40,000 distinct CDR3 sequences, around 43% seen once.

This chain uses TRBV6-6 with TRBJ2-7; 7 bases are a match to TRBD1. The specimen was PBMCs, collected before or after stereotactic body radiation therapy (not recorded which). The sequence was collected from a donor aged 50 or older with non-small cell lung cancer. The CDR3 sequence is CASSLQGSSYEHYF. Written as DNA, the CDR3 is TGTGCCAGCAGTTTACAGGGGAGCTCCTACGAGCATTACTTC.